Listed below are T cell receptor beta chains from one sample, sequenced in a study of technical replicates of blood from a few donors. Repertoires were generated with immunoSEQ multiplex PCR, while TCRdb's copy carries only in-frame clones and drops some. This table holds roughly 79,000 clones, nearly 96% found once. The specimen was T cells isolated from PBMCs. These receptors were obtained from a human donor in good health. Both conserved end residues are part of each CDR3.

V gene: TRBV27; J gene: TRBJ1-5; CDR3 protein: CASRRQGIDLPQHF
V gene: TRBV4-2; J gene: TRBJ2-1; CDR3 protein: CASSQGTYPYNEQFF
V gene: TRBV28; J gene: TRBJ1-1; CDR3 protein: CASGRPTGIGTEAFF
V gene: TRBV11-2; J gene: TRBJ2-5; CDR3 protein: CASRRTQETQYF
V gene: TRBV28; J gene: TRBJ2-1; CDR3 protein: CASTKTGDSYNEQFF
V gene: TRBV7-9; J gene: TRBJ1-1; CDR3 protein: CASSWGGLSTEAFF
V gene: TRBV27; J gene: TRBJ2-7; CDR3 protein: CASSGTSGIYEQYF
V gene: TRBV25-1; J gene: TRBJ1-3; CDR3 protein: CASSAEVTLTGNTIYF
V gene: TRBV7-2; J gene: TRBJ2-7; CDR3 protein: CASSFQREVHEQYF
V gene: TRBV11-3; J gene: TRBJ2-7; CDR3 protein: CASSLWRAPSYEQYF
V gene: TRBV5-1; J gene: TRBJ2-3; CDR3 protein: CASSLAGGDTQYF
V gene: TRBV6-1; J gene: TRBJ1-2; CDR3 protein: CALTGDYGYTF
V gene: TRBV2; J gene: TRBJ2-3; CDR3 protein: CASSVGLAGERDTQYF
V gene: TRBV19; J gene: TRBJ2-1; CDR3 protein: CASSIGWGGGYNEQFF
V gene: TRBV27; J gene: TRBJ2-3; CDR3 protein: CASSHREITDTQYF
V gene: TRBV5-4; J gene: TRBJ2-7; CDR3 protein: CASSPVGGKGYEQYF
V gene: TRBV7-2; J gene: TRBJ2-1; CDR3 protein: CASSLEGGASGLRSEQFF
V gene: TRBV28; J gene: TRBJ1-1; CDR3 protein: CASTPSGTGVNTEAFF
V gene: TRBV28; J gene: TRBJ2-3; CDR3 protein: CASSSPLLGRWADTQYF
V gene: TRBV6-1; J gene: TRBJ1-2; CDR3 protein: CASSSGYGYTF